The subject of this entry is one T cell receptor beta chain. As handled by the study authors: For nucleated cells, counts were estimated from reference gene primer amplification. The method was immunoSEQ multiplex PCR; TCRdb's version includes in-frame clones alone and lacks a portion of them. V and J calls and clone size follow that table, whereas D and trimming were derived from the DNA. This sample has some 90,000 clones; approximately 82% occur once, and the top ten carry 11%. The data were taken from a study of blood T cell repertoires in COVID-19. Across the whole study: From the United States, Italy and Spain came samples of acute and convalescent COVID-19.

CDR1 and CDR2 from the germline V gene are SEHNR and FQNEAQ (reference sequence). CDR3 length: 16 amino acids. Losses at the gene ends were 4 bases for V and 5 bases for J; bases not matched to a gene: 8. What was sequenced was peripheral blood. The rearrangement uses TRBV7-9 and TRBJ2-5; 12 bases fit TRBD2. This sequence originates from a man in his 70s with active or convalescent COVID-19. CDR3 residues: CASSSLAGGRGETQYF. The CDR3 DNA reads TGTGCCAGCAGCTCCCTAGCGGGGGGGCGGGGCGAGACCCAGTACTTC.